Here is one TCR beta chain with its context. The CDR3 is made up of 15 amino acids. CDR1 and CDR2 from the germline V gene are WNHNN and SYGVQD (reference sequence). V shed 2 bases and J shed 0 bases, with 9 bases lying between them. Authors' methods: Reference gene primer amplification yielded estimated nucleated cell counts. Profiled with immunoSEQ multiplex PCR; TCRdb holds only in-frame clones, not every one. For V, J and clone size, that table is used; D and trimming come from the DNA. The repertoire holds a few hundred thousand clones, with more than 85% as singletons. These data belong to a study of blood T cell repertoires in COVID-19.

Sequenced sample: PBMCs or T cells enriched from blood (not recorded which). This sequence was found in a woman in her thirties or forties who had been exposed to COVID-19. The chain is built from TRBV10-1 and TRBJ2-3, with D perhaps TRBD2 (6 bases). This CDR3 is CASSELAHSTDTQYF. CDR3 nucleotide sequence: TGCGCCAGCAGTGAGCTAGCGCATAGCACAGATACGCAGTATTTT.